The next 11 T cell receptor beta chains were all read from a single sample in a study of T cells in Graves' hyperthyroidism and ophthalmopathy (dated by TCRdb to between 2018 and 2020). Library preparation used multiplex PCR. TCRdb lists the instrument as Illumina HiSeq 2000. Amplification of TCR beta CDR3 regions was carried out from RNA transcripts. The first round of RT-PCR for the TCR CDR3 was performed with the HTBI primer set and the Qiagen OneStep RT-PCR kit. TCRdb reprocessed the public reads (quality trimming at Q25 with fastp, clone calling with MiXCR) and kept in-frame beta chains. Identical CDR3 protein sequences are pooled into one entry, listed with their most common genes and DNA. A total of a few hundred thousand distinct CDR3 sequences appear in this sample, over 45% of them only once. Clones ranked in the top ten supply about 40% of the sample. The source material was peripheral blood or thyroid tissue (not recorded which). The receptors shown here come from an adult woman with Graves' disease, either hyperthyroidism or ophthalmopathy (not recorded which).

This clonotype occurred once. A read error is likely, as this CDR3 ends without the conserved phenylalanine or tryptophan. The J gene is TRBJ1-1, the V gene TRBV12-3 or TRBV12-4; weak D call: TRBD1 (5 bases). The CDR3 length is 13 residues. Trimming removed 2 bases at V and 3 bases at J, with 7 bases between. DNA for the CDR3: TGTGCCAGCAGTTTACGGGGGTACACTGAAGCTTTCTGT. Amino acids: CASSLRGYTEAFC.

This clonotype was picked up a small number of times. The CDR3 loop reads CASSAARAGSSTEAFF. CDR3 sequence (DNA): TGTGCCAGCAGCGCAGCTCGGGCGGGTTCGAGCACTGAAGCTTTCTTT. This rearrangement joins TRBV9 to TRBJ1-1; D is ambiguous. From germline, CDR1 is SGDLS and CDR2 YYNGEE. This CDR3 comprises 16 residues. Trimming took off 3 bases at V and 4 bases at J, with 19 bases between the two ends.

This clonotype was counted ten times or more. The chain joins TRBV10-3 to TRBJ2-5; tentatively, D is TRBD1 or TRBD2 (5 bases each). Germline values: CDR1 ENHRY, CDR2 SYGVKD. This CDR3 is built from 16 residues. The ends were cut back, 4 bases at V and 2 bases at J, with 17 bases in the middle. CDR3 in DNA: TGTGCCATCAGTGGGCCGGATGGGGGAAATCAAGAGACCCAGTACTTC. Translation gives CAISGPDGGNQETQYF.

This rearrangement joins TRBV7-8 to TRBJ2-3; the D gene is possibly TRBD1 (5 bases). The CDR3 sequence is 15 residues long. Germline CDR1 and CDR2: SGHVS and FQNEAQ. With 7 bases removed from V and 0 bases from J, the gap between germline ends came to 14 bases. The CDR3 DNA is TGTGCCAGCATCCCAAGCAGGGCTAGCACAGATACGCAGTATTTT. It yields the protein CASIPSRASTDTQYF.

The rearrangement uses TRBV5-1 and TRBJ2-7; the D is unclear. Trimming cost V 7 bases and J 0 bases, with 11 bases left between them. Germline V gives CDR1 SGHRS, CDR2 YFSETQ. The CDR3 sequence is 13 residues long. CDR3 amino acids: CASRSPTSYEQYF. For the CDR3, the DNA is TGCGCCAGCCGAAGCCCCACCTCCTACGAGCAGTACTTC.

This clonotype was picked up many times. The gene calls are TRBV2 and TRBJ2-7; D is unresolved. The V and J ends lost 6 bases and 5 bases respectively, with 11 bases between them. The CDR3 has 12 residues. Germline V lookup: CDR1 SNHLY, CDR2 FYNNEI. The DNA for the CDR3 is TGTGCCAGCAGACCTTACTCGGACGAGCAGTACTTC. This translates into CASRPYSDEQYF.

This sequence joins TRBV10-3 and TRBJ1-1; TRBD1 matches at 10 bases. From germline, CDR1 is ENHRY and CDR2 SYGVKD. Trimming cost V 1 base and J 0 bases; bases outside gene matches: 8. This CDR3 spans 18 amino acids. This chain's CDR3 is CAISEFSGTGELNTEAFF. The CDR3 DNA sequence: TGTGCCATCAGTGAGTTCAGCGGGACAGGGGAACTGAACACTGAAGCTTTCTTT.

The rearrangement uses TRBV13 and TRBJ1-5; D not resolved. Germline V CDR1 and CDR2: PRHDT, FYEKMQ (reference sequence). CDR3 length: 15 residues. V was cut by 6 bases and J by 0 bases, with 12 bases left in between. The CDR3 reads CASSEMRRSNQPQHF. The CDR3 DNA is TGTGCCAGCAGTGAAATGAGGCGTAGCAATCAGCCCCAGCATTTT.

The chain employs TRBV7-2 and TRBJ1-4; D perhaps matches TRBD1 (5 bases). V dropped 2 bases and J dropped 11 bases, with 18 bases sitting between them. The CDR3 consists of 15 residues. The V gene's germline CDR1 is SGHTA and CDR2 FQGNSA. CDR3 bases: TGTGCCAGCAGCTTATATCAGGGCCCTATGGGGAAACTGTTTTTT. This sequence encodes CASSLYQGPMGKLFF. The complete variable domain, with remaining parts taken from reference TRBV7-2 and TRBJ1-4, reads GAGVSQSPSNKVTEKGKDVELRCDPISGHTALYWYRQSLGQGLEFLIYFQGNSAPDKSGLPSDRFSAERTGGSVSTLTIQRTQQEDSAVYLCASSLYQGPMGKLFFGSGTQLSVL.

V usage is TRBV7-2 and J usage is TRBJ2-7; TRBD1 matches 7 bases. CDR3 length: 15 amino acids. Trimming at V came to 5 bases and at J to 3 bases, leaving 10 bases not matched to a gene. Germline V gene lookup returns CDR1 SGHTA and CDR2 FQGNSA. DNA for the CDR3: TGTGCCAGCAGCCGCTACCAACAGGGGATCTACGAGCAGTACTTC. It encodes CASSRYQQGIYEQYF.

The chain carries TRBV25-1 and TRBJ1-4; D is unclear. Germline loops: CDR1 MGHDK, CDR2 SYGVNS. V lost 7 bases and J lost 7, with 13 bases in between. The CDR3 spans 13 residues. The CDR3 nucleotides are TGTGCCAGCAAGGTGGGCGCGGGTGAAAAACTGTTTTTT. Translation gives CASKVGAGEKLFF.